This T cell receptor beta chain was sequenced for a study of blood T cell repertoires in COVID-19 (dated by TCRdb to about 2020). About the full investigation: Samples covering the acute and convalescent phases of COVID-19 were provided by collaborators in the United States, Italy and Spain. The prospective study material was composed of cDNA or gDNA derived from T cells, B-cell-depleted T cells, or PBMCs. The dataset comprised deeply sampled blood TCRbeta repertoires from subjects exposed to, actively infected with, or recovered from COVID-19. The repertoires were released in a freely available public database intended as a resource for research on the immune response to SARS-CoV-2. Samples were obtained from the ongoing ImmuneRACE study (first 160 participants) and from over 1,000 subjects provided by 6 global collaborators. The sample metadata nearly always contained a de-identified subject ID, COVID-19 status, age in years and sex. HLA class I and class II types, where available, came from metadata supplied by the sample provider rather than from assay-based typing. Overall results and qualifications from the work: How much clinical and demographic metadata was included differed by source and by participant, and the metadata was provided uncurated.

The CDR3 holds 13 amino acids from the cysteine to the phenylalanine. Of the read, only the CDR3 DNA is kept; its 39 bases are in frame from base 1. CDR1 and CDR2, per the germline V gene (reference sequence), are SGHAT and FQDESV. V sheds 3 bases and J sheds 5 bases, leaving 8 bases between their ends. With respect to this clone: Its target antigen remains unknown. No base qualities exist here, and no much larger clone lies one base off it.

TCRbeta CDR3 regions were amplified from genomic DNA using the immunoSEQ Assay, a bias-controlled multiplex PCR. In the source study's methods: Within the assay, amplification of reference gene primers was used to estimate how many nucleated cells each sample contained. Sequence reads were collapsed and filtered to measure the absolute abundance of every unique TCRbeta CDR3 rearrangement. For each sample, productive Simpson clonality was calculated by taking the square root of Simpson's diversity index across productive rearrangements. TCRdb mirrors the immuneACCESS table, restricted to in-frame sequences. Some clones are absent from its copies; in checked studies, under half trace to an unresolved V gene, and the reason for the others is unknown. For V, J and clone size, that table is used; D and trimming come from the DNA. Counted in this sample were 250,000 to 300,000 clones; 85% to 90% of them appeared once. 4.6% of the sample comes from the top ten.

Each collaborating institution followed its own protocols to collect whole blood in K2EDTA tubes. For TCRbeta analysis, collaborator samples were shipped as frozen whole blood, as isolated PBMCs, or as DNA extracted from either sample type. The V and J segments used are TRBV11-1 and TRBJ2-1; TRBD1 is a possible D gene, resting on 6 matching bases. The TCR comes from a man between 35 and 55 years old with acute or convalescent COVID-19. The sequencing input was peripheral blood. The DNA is TGTGCCAGCAGCTTGGGGGCCAACAATGAGCAGTTCTTC. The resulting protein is CASSLGANNEQFF. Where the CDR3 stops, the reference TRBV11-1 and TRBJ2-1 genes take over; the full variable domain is EAEVAQSPRYKITEKSQAVAFWCDPISGHATLYWYRQILGQGPELLVQFQDESVVDDSQLPKDRFSAERLKGVDSTLKIQPAELGDSAMYLCASSLGANNEQFFGPGTRLTVL.